The 23 T cell receptor beta chains below come from one sample, sequenced in a study of T cells in Graves' hyperthyroidism and ophthalmopathy. It was RNA transcripts that yielded the amplified TCR beta CDR3 regions. First-round RT-PCR with HTBI primers amplified the TCR CDR3 region. Each CDR3 protein is one row after TCRdb ran MiXCR on the multiplex PCR reads. The sample yields hundreds of thousands of distinct CDR3 sequences, around 15% seen once. The sample taken for sequencing was blood. These receptors originate from a woman in her 40s with Graves' ophthalmopathy.

A remark on this clonotype: A much larger clone lies a single base off, so this may be a read error. The chain is built from TRBV29-1 and TRBJ1-1; D is unclear. V dropped 2 bases and J dropped 3 bases, with 13 bases sitting between them. Germline V gene data show CDR1 as SQVTM and CDR2 as ANQGSEA. The CDR3 sequence is 14 residues long. The CDR3 DNA sequence: TGCAGCGTTGAAAAGGTCACCGGATACACTGAAGCTTTCTTT. Residues: CSVEKVTGYTEAFF.

This clonotype was seen only a few times. V and J are TRBV9 and TRBJ2-3; TRBD2 agrees at 8 bases. Losses at the gene ends were 4 bases for V and 1 base for J; bases not matched to a gene: 5. The CDR3 covers 15 residues. Germline CDR1 is SGDLS and CDR2 is YYNGEE. CDR3 loop: CASSFGREGTDTQYF. CDR3 DNA sequence: TGTGCCAGCAGCTTCGGGAGGGAGGGCACAGATACGCAGTATTTT.

The rearrangement joins TRBV7-2 to TRBJ1-2; 10 bases match TRBD1. The CDR3 covers 16 residues. Per the germline V gene, CDR1 is SGHTA and CDR2 is FQGNSA. V lost 3 bases and J lost 4; bases outside the gene matches: 8. The CDR3 DNA reads as TGTGCCAGCAGCTTCGATGACAGGGGGCTAGTCTATGGCTACACCTTC. It is translated as CASSFDDRGLVYGYTF.

This clonotype was seen only a few times. The chain employs TRBV5-1 and TRBJ1-2; D not resolved. The CDR3 runs 14 residues. Trimming removed 4 bases from V and 2 bases from J, with 12 bases in between. Germline CDR1 SGHRS, CDR2 YFSETQ. CDR3 sequence (DNA): TGCGCCAGCAGCCCGGGCGGAGTCAACTATGGCTACACCTTC. Translation gives CASSPGGVNYGYTF.

At least ten counts were recorded for this clonotype. The chain is built from TRBV27 and TRBJ2-7; D ambiguous. V was cut by 3 bases and J by 1 base, with 7 bases left in between. CDR1 is MNHEY and CDR2 is SMNVEV in the germline V gene (reference sequence). CDR3 length: 13 residues. The CDR3 spells CASSFSPSYEQYF. The CDR3 DNA sequence: TGTGCCAGCAGTTTTTCCCCATCCTACGAGCAGTACTTC.

CDR3 in amino acids: CASSLPFRGGDGYTF. CDR3 nucleotide sequence: TGTGCCAGCAGCCTGCCCTTCAGGGGGGGAGATGGCTACACCTTC. V is TRBV14 and J is TRBJ1-2, with TRBD1 matching 7 bases. The CDR3 contains 15 residues. Losses at the gene ends were 4 bases for V and 6 bases for J; bases not matched to a gene: 11. Per germline, CDR1 SGHDN and CDR2 FVKESK. The full variable domain, its missing parts supplied by reference TRBV14 and TRBJ1-2, is EAGVTQFPSHSVIEKGQTVTLRCDPISGHDNLYWYRRVMGKEIKFLLHFVKESKQDESGMPNNRFLAERTGGTYSTLKVQPAELEDSGVYFCASSLPFRGGDGYTFGSGTRLTVV.

This clonotype was picked up many times. The chain joins TRBV5-8 to TRBJ2-3; 10 positions match TRBD2. Germline loops: CDR1 SGHTS, CDR2 YDEGEE. The CDR3 runs to 17 residues. After removal of 1 base from V and 3 bases from J, the junction contained 8 bases not matched to a gene. CDR3 DNA sequence: TGTGCCAGCAGCTTGAGACTAGCGGGTGAGATAACAGATACGCAGTATTTT. Encoded protein: CASSLRLAGEITDTQYF.

The chain uses TRBV19 and TRBJ2-2, with a possible D match to TRBD2 (6 bases). CDR1 and CDR2 from the germline V gene are LNHDA and SQIVND (reference sequence). Deletions cut 7 bases from V and 7 bases from J, with 16 bases between. The CDR3 totals 14 residues. In nucleotides, the CDR3 is TGTGCCAGTACCGGGACGGGGGTTGTCGGGGAGCTGTTTTTT. This gives the protein CASTGTGVVGELFF.

This clonotype was recorded at least ten times. This rearrangement joins TRBV28 to TRBJ1-6, with a possible D match to TRBD1 (6 bases). Germline CDR1 is MDHEN and CDR2 is SYDVKM. The ends were cut back, 5 bases at V and 5 bases at J, with 16 bases in the middle. The CDR3 length is 16 residues. The CDR3 DNA is TGTGCCAGCAGTCCCCTGGACAGTTTTAATAATTCACCCCTCCACTTT. Translating gives CASSPLDSFNNSPLHF.

V gene TRBV19 combines with J gene TRBJ1-2, with 7 nucleotides matching TRBD1. Germline V CDR1 and CDR2: LNHDA, SQIVND (reference sequence). Unmatched junction bases numbered 11, after V lost 5 bases and J lost 5 bases. This CDR3 has 15 amino acids. The CDR3 loop is CASSQSGQERYGYTF. CDR3 nucleotides: TGTGCCAGTAGTCAATCCGGACAGGAGCGGTATGGCTACACCTTC.

This clonotype appeared many times. J is TRBJ2-1 and V is TRBV10-3, with 8 bases identical to TRBD2. The trim removed 0 bases at V and 7 bases at J, leaving 5 bases unmatched. The CDR3 spans 15 residues. Germline CDR1 and CDR2: ENHRY and SYGVKD. Written as DNA, the CDR3 is TGTGCCATCAGTGAGTCTAGCGGGGAGGGGAATGAGCAGTTCTTC. Its protein is CAISESSGEGNEQFF.

This chain joins TRBV20-1 and TRBJ1-1; unclear D gene. The CDR3 runs to 11 residues. V dropped 5 bases and J dropped 4 bases, with 8 bases sitting between them. The germline gives CDR1 DFQATT, CDR2 SNEGSKA (reference sequence). The CDR3 bases are TGCAGTGCTGATTACATCACTGAAGCTTTCTTT. Amino acid sequence: CSADYITEAFF.

The chain carries TRBV6-2 or TRBV6-3 and TRBJ2-3, with 9 nucleotides matching TRBD2. Germline loops: CDR1 MNHEY, CDR2 SVGEGT. J gave up 6 bases and V 2 bases, and 12 bases lay outside the gene matches. The CDR3 is made up of 17 amino acids. The CDR3 DNA is TGTGCCAGCAGTTACGGACCGGCTAGCGGGGTGGGGGATACGCAGTATTTT. Translated, it gives CASSYGPASGVGDTQYF.

The chain carries TRBV28 and TRBJ1-1; TRBD1 matches 9 bases. Germline trimming cut 5 bases from V and 5 bases from J; bases unmatched to any gene: 9. This CDR3 contains 15 residues. Germline V gives CDR1 MDHEN, CDR2 SYDVKM. CDR3 in amino acids: CASSHSGTGITEAFF. The CDR3 coding sequence is TGTGCCAGCAGTCACTCCGGGACAGGGATAACTGAAGCTTTCTTT.

V is TRBV18 and J is TRBJ2-7, with D perhaps TRBD1 (6 bases). V was cut by 4 bases and J by 2 bases, with 15 bases left in between. The CDR3 contains 15 residues. Germline CDR1 is KGHSH and CDR2 is LQKENI. This CDR3 is CASSLSRDTTYEQYF. In DNA, the CDR3 is TGTGCCAGCTCACTCAGTCGGGACACCACCTACGAGCAGTACTTC.

There are a few counts of this clonotype. The chain employs TRBV7-8 and TRBJ2-5, with TRBD1 identical over 8 bases. Germline lookup yields CDR1 SGHVS and CDR2 FQNEAQ. The length of the CDR3 is 14 residues. V trimming: 4 bases; J trimming: 3 bases; junction bases outside the gene matches: 4. CDR3 sequence reads: CASSSGQVKETQYF. The CDR3 DNA sequence: TGTGCCAGCAGCTCGGGACAGGTCAAAGAGACCCAGTACTTC.

This clonotype was observed at least ten times. This sequence joins TRBV3-1 and TRBJ2-4, with D hard to call. This CDR3 spans 14 amino acids. V lost 2 bases and J 6 bases, leaving 11 bases between the germline ends. Looked up from germline, CDR1 is LGHDT and CDR2 is YNNKEL (reference sequence). The CDR3 sequence is CASSQKEQINIQYF. The CDR3 bases are TGTGCCAGCAGCCAAAAAGAACAGATAAACATTCAGTACTTC.

This clonotype appeared many times. This rearrangement joins TRBV9 to TRBJ2-3, with D perhaps TRBD1 (6 bases). V was pared by 0 bases and J by 1 base, with 9 bases between. This CDR3 has 15 amino acids. Germline CDR1 is SGDLS and CDR2 is YYNGEE. The chain's CDR3 is CASSVVPGGTDTQYF. The CDR3 DNA reads TGTGCCAGCAGCGTAGTTCCAGGGGGCACAGATACGCAGTATTTT.

The chain links TRBV3-1 to TRBJ2-7; TRBD1 or TRBD2 may be the D gene (6 bases each). Trimming stripped 4 bases from V and 0 bases from J, with 13 bases between. Per germline, CDR1 LGHDT and CDR2 YNNKEL (reference sequence). The CDR3 loop spans 15 amino acids. In nucleotides, the CDR3 is TGTGCCAGCAGCCGGAGGGACACTCACTCCTACGAGCAGTACTTC. It encodes CASSRRDTHSYEQYF.

This clonotype was detected ten times or more. The chain carries TRBV12-3 or TRBV12-4 and TRBJ1-5; possible D gene TRBD1, 6 bases. There are 14 residues in the CDR3. Trimming shortened V by 2 bases and J by 3 bases, and 8 bases separated the two germline ends. This chain's CDR3 is CASSLRGTNQPQHF. The CDR3 nucleotides are TGTGCCAGCAGTTTAAGGGGGACCAATCAGCCCCAGCATTTT.

V gene TRBV10-2 combines with J gene TRBJ2-1, with 10 bases lining up with TRBD2. V gave up 10 bases and J gave up 9 bases; unmatched junction bases: 6. The CDR3 runs to 12 residues. Looked up from germline, CDR1 is WSHSY and CDR2 is SAAADI. The DNA for the CDR3 is TGCGCCACCCTAGCGGGAGTGGGTGAGCAGTTCTTC. Protein sequence: CATLAGVGEQFF.

J is TRBJ2-5 and V is TRBV5-4; D ambiguous. The CDR3 contains 12 residues. Germline loops: CDR1 SGHNT, CDR2 YYREEE (reference sequence). V lost 2 bases and J lost 9, with 11 bases in between. CDR3 DNA sequence: TGTGCCAGCAGCTTTGGGGTTGGGGCCCAGTACTTC. Translating gives CASSFGVGAQYF.

J is TRBJ2-3 and V is TRBV10-3; 9 nucleotides agree with TRBD1. V was clipped by 5 bases and J by 1 base; unmatched bases: 1. This CDR3 has 14 residues. The germline V gene encodes CDR1 ENHRY and CDR2 SYGVKD. In DNA form, the CDR3 reads TGTGCCATCAGTACAGGGGGCCGCACAGATACGCAGTATTTT. Translated: CAISTGGRTDTQYF.